These T cell receptor beta chains were read from a single sample in a study of T cell responses to AZD1222 COVID-19 vaccine. Repertoires were generated with immunoSEQ multiplex PCR, while TCRdb's copy carries only in-frame clones and drops some. The sample carries some 180,000 clones, 92% recorded once. The sequencing here drew on peripheral blood, taken on day 0 of AZD1222 vaccination. These receptors originate from an adult in good health. Each CDR3 is given with its conserved first and last residue. Each record gives: clone size, V gene, D gene, J gene, CDR3 length, CDR3 DNA, CDR3 protein. A D gene is named only where the DNA matches it firmly. Where a row states a size, it is once, few, many or the class of an expanded clone; other rows omit it.

-,TRBV2,-,TRBJ1-5,13,TGTGCCAGCAGTGAAGGTAGCAATCAGCCCCAGCATTTT,CASSEGSNQPQHF
-,TRBV30,-,TRBJ1-5,13,TGTGCCTGGAGTCAAGAGCCCGGTCAGCCCCAGCATTTT,CAWSQEPGQPQHF
-,TRBV27,-,TRBJ2-5,12,TGTGCCAGCAGTTTAATGGGCGAGACCCAGTACTTC,CASSLMGETQYF
-,TRBV2,-,TRBJ1-2,14,TGTGCCAGCAGTGCGGGAGGGCAGGGTTATGGCTACACCTTC,CASSAGGQGYGYTF
once,TRBV3-1/TRBV3-2,-,TRBJ1-3,18,TGTGCCAGCAGCCAAGGCATGACACAGACGAGCTCTGGAAACACCATATATTTT,CASSQGMTQTSSGNTIYF
-,TRBV14,-,TRBJ2-1,15,TGTGCCAGCAGCCCCACCGGTGAATGGTACAATGAGCAGTTCTTC,CASSPTGEWYNEQFF
-,TRBV6-6,-,TRBJ2-1,12,TGTGCCGTCCCCAAACAGGGCAATGAGCAGTTCTTC,CAVPKQGNEQFF
-,TRBV12-3/TRBV12-4,-,TRBJ1-5,13,TGTGCCAGCAGTTTAAACGGAGATCAGCCCCAGCATTTT,CASSLNGDQPQHF
-,TRBV6-4,-,TRBJ2-1,13,TGTGCCAGCAGTGTTCCGAACACGGGTGAGCAGTTCTTC,CASSVPNTGEQFF
-,TRBV3-1/TRBV3-2,-,TRBJ1-3,16,TGTGCCAGCAGCCTCCTAGATGGGTATAATGCAAACACCATATATTTT,CASSLLDGYNANTIYF
-,TRBV12-3/TRBV12-4,-,TRBJ1-1,12,TGTGCCAGCAGTTATTGGTTCACTGAAGCTTTCTTT,CASSYWFTEAFF
-,TRBV7-2,-,TRBJ1-1,12,TGTGCCAGCAGCTTTGATCAGTTTGAAGCTTTCTTT,CASSFDQFEAFF
few,TRBV19,-,TRBJ1-5,12,TGTGCCAGTAAACAGGGAGGGCAGCCCCAGCATTTT,CASKQGGQPQHF
-,TRBV4-2,-,TRBJ1-2,15,TGTGCCAGCAGCCCCCGGCTCCTCGGAGCCTATGGCTACACCTTC,CASSPRLLGAYGYTF
-,TRBV10-3,-,TRBJ1-4,12,TGTGCCATCAGTGACGTGAGTGAAAAACTGTTTTTT,CAISDVSEKLFF
-,TRBV5-6,-,TRBJ1-2,12,TGTGCCAGCAGCTTCTCTTTCGGTGGCTACACCTTC,CASSFSFGGYTF
-,TRBV12-3/TRBV12-4,-,TRBJ1-1,13,TGTGCCAGCAGTTTACGGGAGAACACTGAAGCTTTCTTT,CASSLRENTEAFF
-,TRBV10-3,TRBD1,TRBJ1-1,15,TGTGCCATCAGCTTGAACCAGGGGGTGAACACTGAAGCTTTCTTT,CAISLNQGVNTEAFF
-,TRBV28,TRBD1,TRBJ1-2,14,TGTGCCAGCAGCGGGACAGGGGGGATCTATGGCTACACCTTC,CASSGTGGIYGYTF
-,TRBV9,-,TRBJ2-2,17,TGTGCCAGCAGCGCCCAGACTCCCCCGGGTGGCACCGGGGAGCTGTTTTTT,CASSAQTPPGGTGELFF
-,TRBV5-5,-,TRBJ1-5,14,TGTGCCAGCAGCCCAGGTCATAGCAATCAGCCCCAGCATTTT,CASSPGHSNQPQHF
-,TRBV27,TRBD2,TRBJ2-7,15,TGTGCCAGCAGACGTTATAGCGGGGACTCCTACGAGCAGTACTTC,CASRRYSGDSYEQYF
once,TRBV5-1,-,TRBJ2-7,14,TGCGCCAGCAGCTTAAGGACTTCTGCCTCCGAGCAGTACTTC,CASSLRTSASEQYF
-,TRBV7-9,-,TRBJ2-1,13,TGTGCCAGCAGCTTGTCTCTACTCAATGAGCAGTTCTTC,CASSLSLLNEQFF
-,TRBV3-1/TRBV3-2,TRBD1,TRBJ1-4,15,TGTGCCAGCAGCCAAGAGGGACAGAGTAATGAAAAACTGTTTTTT,CASSQEGQSNEKLFF
-,TRBV4-2,TRBD1,TRBJ1-1,19,TGTGCCAGCAGCCAAGACCCTACGGGACAGGGGGTTTGGGACACTGAAGCTTTCTTT,CASSQDPTGQGVWDTEAFF
-,TRBV5-5,-,TRBJ2-5,15,TGTGCCAGCAGCTTGGTGACAGTATTTCAAGAGACCCAGTACTTC,CASSLVTVFQETQYF
-,TRBV7-2,TRBD1,TRBJ1-2,12,TGTGCCAGCAGCTTTTGGACAGGCGGCTACACCTTC,CASSFWTGGYTF
-,TRBV18,-,TRBJ2-1,14,TGTGCCAGCTCACGAGGGTTGGAGTACAATGAGCAGTTCTTC,CASSRGLEYNEQFF
-,TRBV7-9,TRBD1,TRBJ1-1,15,TGTGCCAGCAGCTTATTAACAGGGGGGAAGACTGAAGCTTTCTTT,CASSLLTGGKTEAFF
-,TRBV4-1,TRBD1,TRBJ1-2,16,TGCGCCAGCAGCCACCGACCCGGGACAGGGGATTTTGGCTACACCTTC,CASSHRPGTGDFGYTF
-,TRBV7-2,TRBD2,TRBJ2-1,15,TGTGCCAGCGCGACTAGCGGGGGAGATAACAATGAGCAGTTCTTC,CASATSGGDNNEQFF
-,TRBV27,-,TRBJ2-7,14,TGTGCCAGCTCCCCCTGGGGGGGGCCCTACGAGCAGTACTTC,CASSPWGGPYEQYF